This entry lists 5 T cell receptor beta chains sequenced from one sample in a study of early T cells in non-severe SARS-CoV-2 infection. TCRdb re-analysed the 5' RACE reads in MiXCR, keeping a single row per CDR3 protein. Counted here are about 52,000 distinct CDR3 sequences, 6.2% occurring once; the ten biggest clones make up 3.9%. The specimen sequenced was whole blood. The receptors were gathered from an adult who was a healthcare worker with PCR-confirmed SARS-CoV-2 infection or an uninfected control (not recorded which).

This clonotype has more than one count but fewer than ten. The V gene is TRBV6-5, the J gene TRBJ1-6, with 7 bases matching TRBD1. Per the germline V gene, CDR1 is MNHEY and CDR2 is SVGAGI. This CDR3 spans 16 amino acids. V was clipped by 3 bases and J by 5 bases; unmatched bases: 7. CDR3 DNA: TGTGCCAGCAGTTATGATTACAGGGGACATAATTCACCCCTCCACTTT. It encodes CASSYDYRGHNSPLHF.

This clonotype was picked up a small number of times. The rearrangement uses TRBV20-1 and TRBJ1-2; the match to TRBD1 covers 9 bases. The CDR3 has 14 amino acids. Germline CDR1 and CDR2: DFQATT and SNEGSKA (reference sequence). V dropped 7 bases and J dropped 8; count of bases not matched to a gene: 14. CDR3 amino acids: CSVNAPGQGDGYTF. The CDR3 nucleotides read TGCAGTGTCAACGCCCCGGGACAGGGAGACGGCTACACCTTC.

This clonotype was detected many times. The chain combines TRBV6-6 with TRBJ1-1, with unresolved D. The CDR3 totals 14 residues. The germline gives CDR1 MNHNY, CDR2 SVGAGI (reference sequence). The ends were cut back, 2 bases at V and 0 bases at J, with 7 bases in the middle. The CDR3 DNA follows: TGTGCCAGCAGTTACCGCGGGTTGAACACTGAAGCTTTCTTT. Residues: CASSYRGLNTEAFF.

This clonotype was counted ten times or more. This chain joins TRBV19 and TRBJ1-5, with 8 bases fitting TRBD1. Germline V CDR1 and CDR2: LNHDA, SQIVND (reference sequence). Trimming removed 4 bases from V and 6 bases from J; junction bases left unmatched: 8. The CDR3 has 15 residues. The chain's CDR3 is CASSTQGADLQPQHF. The CDR3 DNA is TGTGCCAGTAGTACCCAGGGGGCGGATCTTCAGCCCCAGCATTTT.

This clonotype was seen many times. The V gene is TRBV12-3 or TRBV12-4, the J gene TRBJ1-2; TRBD1 matches at 9 bases. The trim removed 6 bases at V and 4 bases at J, leaving 3 bases unmatched. This CDR3 region has 13 residues. DNA of the CDR3: TGTGCCAGCAGGGACAGGGGAGTCTATGGCTACACCTTC. The encoded protein is CASRDRGVYGYTF.